The rows below give T cell receptor beta chains drawn from one sample of a study of cytomegalovirus exposure and HLA in healthy donors. Repertoires were generated with immunoSEQ multiplex PCR, while TCRdb's copy carries only in-frame clones and drops some. Here the sample spans 180,000 or so clones, over 75% being singletons. Sequences were obtained from PBMCs. The receptors stem from a boy aged 2 to 9 in good health and CMV-seronegative. The CDR3 runs from the conserved cysteine through the conserved F or W. D genes are given only for firm matches.

D: .
V: TRBV23-1
J: TRBJ1-5
CDR3: CASSQLNRPSWYQPQHF

D: .
V: TRBV7-9
J: TRBJ1-3
CDR3: CASSSQGGTGNTIYF

D: .
V: TRBV5-4
J: TRBJ2-5
CDR3: CASSPPASVAQYF

D: TRBD2
V: TRBV6-6
J: .
CDR3: CASSQTSGGTYEQYF

D: .
V: TRBV2
J: TRBJ1-3
CDR3: CASSVRQFSGNTIYF

D: TRBD2
V: TRBV2
J: TRBJ2-6
CDR3: CASTAGGRSSGANVLTF

D: .
V: TRBV5-1
J: TRBJ2-7
CDR3: CASSLVGGPHYEQYF

D: .
V: TRBV4-3
J: TRBJ2-7
CDR3: CASSQGATYTYEQYF

D: TRBD2
V: TRBV7-3
J: TRBJ2-1
CDR3: CASSTGLAYNEQFF

D: TRBD1
V: TRBV5-1
J: TRBJ1-6
CDR3: CASSLGRKQGKANSPLHF

D: .
V: TRBV6-5
J: TRBJ1-1
CDR3: CASRRQINTEAFF

D: .
V: TRBV6-1
J: TRBJ1-2
CDR3: CASSDWWAGDYGYTF

D: TRBD2
V: TRBV12-5
J: TRBJ2-5
CDR3: CASGFEIAGPQETQYF

D: .
V: TRBV2
J: TRBJ2-3
CDR3: CASSDQGTDTQYF

D: .
V: TRBV7-8
J: TRBJ2-7
CDR3: CASSLLTGVEQYF

D: .
V: TRBV5-4
J: TRBJ2-7
CDR3: CASSFDRNNEQYF

D: .
V: TRBV15
J: TRBJ1-1
CDR3: CATSRLQGPSTEAFF

D: .
V: TRBV21-1
J: TRBJ1-2
CDR3: CASSKVGGWDYGYTF

D: .
V: TRBV30
J: TRBJ1-1
CDR3: CAWSWGSLNTEAFF

D: .
V: TRBV12-1
J: TRBJ2-7
CDR3: CASSWGDPYEQYF

D: .
V: TRBV4-3
J: TRBJ1-1
CDR3: CASSHPGRENTEAFF

D: .
V: TRBV4-1
J: TRBJ1-5
CDR3: CASSRGGVNQPQHF

D: .
V: TRBV7-9
J: TRBJ1-2
CDR3: CASSLTGPNYGYTF

D: TRBD1
V: TRBV27
J: TRBJ2-1
CDR3: CASSPTGALLYNEQFF

D: .
V: TRBV7-3
J: TRBJ1-1
CDR3: CASSSGQNSEAFF

D: .
V: TRBV4-1
J: TRBJ1-3
CDR3: CASSLRQTFSGNTIYF

D: TRBD1
V: TRBV7-9
J: TRBJ2-1
CDR3: CASSSIRGPYSEQFF

D: TRBD2
V: TRBV7-9
J: TRBJ2-1
CDR3: CASSLVPGLNNEQFF

D: .
V: TRBV7-6
J: TRBJ2-3
CDR3: CASSGGGATDTQYF

D: TRBD1
V: TRBV18
J: TRBJ1-1
CDR3: CASSGTVSDTEAFF

D: TRBD2
V: TRBV9
J: TRBJ2-1
CDR3: CASSVAPGLVTSYNEQFF

D: .
V: TRBV4-1
J: TRBJ2-7
CDR3: CASSQDSWEGGYEQYF

D: TRBD1
V: TRBV4-3
J: TRBJ2-7
CDR3: CASSQGDRSSYEQYF

D: .
V: TRBV9
J: TRBJ1-5
CDR3: CASSEDSWYQPQHF

D: .
V: TRBV5-6
J: TRBJ1-2
CDR3: CASSHTAPYGYTF

D: .
V: TRBV6-1
J: TRBJ2-7
CDR3: CASRRAGSTPYEQYF

D: TRBD1
V: TRBV2
J: TRBJ1-2
CDR3: CASSVTGVNGYTF

D: .
V: TRBV28
J: TRBJ1-1
CDR3: CASRHEVRGLGTEAFF

D: TRBD1
V: TRBV6-6
J: TRBJ1-2
CDR3: CASSSQTGDGYTF

D: TRBD2
V: TRBV5-1
J: TRBJ2-3
CDR3: CASSSDNRLAGGRGDTQYF

D: .
V: TRBV4-3
J: TRBJ2-1
CDR3: CASSQDRSGGPTYNEQFF

D: TRBD1
V: TRBV7-8
J: TRBJ1-2
CDR3: CASSLGDRVSLVGYTF

D: .
V: TRBV4-2
J: TRBJ1-5
CDR3: CASSQAGYQGNQPQHF

D: .
V: TRBV20-1
J: TRBJ1-5
CDR3: CSAAGDQPQHF

D: .
V: TRBV6-4
J: TRBJ2-3
CDR3: CASSDRDSGTDTQYF

D: TRBD2
V: TRBV7-2
J: TRBJ2-4
CDR3: CASSGPKNIQYF

D: .
V: TRBV5-1
J: TRBJ1-2
CDR3: CASSLSDNYGYTF

D: TRBD1
V: TRBV5-1
J: TRBJ1-2
CDR3: CASSLEGQGYGYTF

D: .
V: TRBV5-1
J: TRBJ1-4
CDR3: CASSLGRGIEKLFF

D: .
V: TRBV27
J: TRBJ1-2
CDR3: CASSTHRVRDTTPLDGYTF

D: .
V: TRBV9
J: TRBJ1-2
CDR3: CASSVAVRGAGYGYTF

D: .
V: TRBV5-4
J: TRBJ2-1
CDR3: CASGLRQGTNEQFF

D: .
V: TRBV29-1
J: TRBJ1-3
CDR3: CSVSYWSSGNTIYF

D: .
V: TRBV19
J: TRBJ1-2
CDR3: CASSIFSGALNYGYTF

D: TRBD2
V: TRBV7-2
J: TRBJ2-1
CDR3: CASSLALRTSGGQFF

D: TRBD1
V: TRBV6-1
J: TRBJ1-4
CDR3: CASSADRVAEKLFF

D: .
V: TRBV4-3
J: TRBJ1-1
CDR3: CASSQGVARETEAFF

D: TRBD2
V: TRBV29-1
J: TRBJ2-1
CDR3: CSVEDFASGGPGNEQFF

D: TRBD2
V: TRBV11-3
J: TRBJ2-3
CDR3: CASSLRGYPQDTQYF